These 27 T cell receptor beta chains came from one sample sequenced in a study of control samples from healthy donors and cancer patients. The assay was immunoSEQ multiplex PCR, and TCRdb's table has in-frame clones only and misses some. Of approximately 44,000 clones in the sample, 70% are singletons; the top ten hold approximately 17%. Sequencing was performed on formalin-fixed, paraffin-embedded tissue. The receptor source for this set is a male donor with melanoma.

The chain employs TRBV20-1 and TRBJ2-2; perhaps TRBD2 as D (6 bases). V lost 3 bases and J 4 bases, leaving 15 bases between the germline ends. Germline V gene sequence: CDR1 DFQATT, CDR2 SNEGSKA (reference sequence). The CDR3 loop spans 15 amino acids. CDR3 DNA sequence: TGCAGTGCTAGTAGTTCGGGAGCGGGCACCGGGGAGCTGTTTTTT. Amino acids: CSASSSGAGTGELFF.

The chain combines TRBV18 with TRBJ2-7; D possibly corresponds to TRBD2 (6 bases). V dropped 3 bases and J dropped 5 bases, with 17 bases sitting between them. This CDR3 comprises 15 residues. Germline V lookup: CDR1 KGHSH, CDR2 LQKENI. The chain's CDR3 is CASSPGGRGVDEQYF. CDR3 bases: TGTGCCAGCTCACCTGGGGGGAGAGGGGTCGACGAGCAGTACTTC. Filled out from reference TRBV18 and TRBJ2-7, the complete variable domain reads NAGVMQNPRHLVRRRGQEARLRCSPMKGHSHVYWYRQLPEEGLKFMVYLQKENIIDESGMPKERFSAEFPKEGPSILRIQQVVRGDSAAYFCASSPGGRGVDEQYFGPGTRLTVT.

This chain joins TRBV9 and TRBJ2-7, with D uncertain. The CDR3 covers 14 residues. Per germline, CDR1 SGDLS and CDR2 YYNGEE. Trimming removed 3 bases at V and 6 bases at J, with 16 bases between. The CDR3 is CASSANPAQSEQYF. CDR3 nucleotides: TGTGCCAGCAGCGCGAACCCGGCCCAATCCGAGCAGTACTTC.

This clone was observed a few times. The genes are TRBV6-1 and TRBJ2-7; D possibly uses TRBD1 or TRBD2 (5 bases each). Trimming cost V 0 bases and J 0 bases, with 12 bases left between them. The length of the CDR3 is 16 residues. Germline loops: CDR1 MNHNS, CDR2 SASEGT. The CDR3 is CASSEAGAAGSYEQYF. The CDR3 DNA is TGTGCCAGCAGTGAAGCAGGGGCTGCGGGCTCCTACGAGCAGTACTTC.

The V call is TRBV6-5, the J call TRBJ1-2; unclear D gene. Germline V gene data show CDR1 as MNHEY and CDR2 as SVGAGI. This CDR3 has 13 residues. Trimming stripped 6 bases from V and 3 bases from J, with 11 bases between. The CDR3 coding sequence is TGTGCCAGCAGCCCCGACGGGTACTATGGCTACACCTTC. It translates to CASSPDGYYGYTF.

Relative to its sample, this clone is medium-sized (0.01 to 0.1%). The chain joins TRBV5-1 to TRBJ2-4, with TRBD2 identical over 10 bases. CDR1 SGHRS and CDR2 YFSETQ come from the germline V gene. The CDR3 consists of 14 residues. With 4 bases clipped from V and 10 bases from J, the junction kept 8 bases outside the gene matches. CDR3 nucleotide sequence: TGCGCCAGCAGCACTAGCGGGACGGCGGGGATTCAGTACTTC. This translates into CASSTSGTAGIQYF.

This rearrangement joins TRBV2 to TRBJ1-5; no definite D call. This CDR3 has 14 residues. The germline CDR1 and CDR2 sequences are SNHLY and FYNNEI. The germline V and J ends were trimmed by 0 bases and 6 bases, with 9 bases remaining between them. CDR3 coding DNA: TGTGCCAGCAGTGAAGCAGGACTTGTTCAGCCCCAGCATTTT. This sequence encodes CASSEAGLVQPQHF.

The chain is built from TRBV5-6 and TRBJ2-5; tentative D call: TRBD1 (5 bases). This CDR3 comprises 15 residues. CDR1 is SGHDT, CDR2 YYEEEE, per germline. The V gene lost 1 base and the J gene lost 1 base, with 11 bases spanning the gap. Here the CDR3 reads CASSLFAGFQETQYF. The CDR3 coding sequence is TGTGCCAGCAGCTTGTTCGCAGGGTTCCAAGAGACCCAGTACTTC.

The genes are TRBV11-3 and TRBJ2-7; D is possibly TRBD1 (5 bases). Germline V gene data show CDR1 as SGHNT and CDR2 as YENEEA. The germline V and J ends were trimmed by 3 bases and 9 bases, with 12 bases remaining between them. This CDR3 has 12 amino acids. Here the CDR3 reads CASSFGQGVQYF. As DNA, the CDR3 is TGTGCCAGCAGCTTCGGGCAGGGCGTGCAGTACTTC.

In this sample, this clone turned up a few times. This chain links TRBV29-1 with TRBJ2-7, with TRBD2 as a possible D gene (6 bases). Germline assignment: CDR1 SQVTM and CDR2 ANQGSEA. The V end lost 6 bases, the J end lost 2 bases, and 14 bases lay between the germline ends. The CDR3 is 13 amino acids. The CDR3 coding sequence is TGCAGCGTCGTTTCCGGGAGCCCCTACGAGCAGTACTTC. As protein: CSVVSGSPYEQYF.

The sample holds a few counts of this clone. The V and J genes are TRBV5-4 and TRBJ2-5; TRBD1 matches 8 bases. Germline CDR1 reads SGHNT; CDR2 reads YYREEE (reference sequence). The CDR3 is 16 residues long. J was trimmed by 2 bases and V by 1 base; bases with no gene match: 7. CDR3: CASSLSGRGPQETQYF. The CDR3 DNA sequence: TGTGCCAGCAGCTTGTCCGGCAGGGGGCCTCAAGAGACCCAGTACTTC.

The chain links TRBV14 to TRBJ2-1; TRBD1 matches 7 bases. This CDR3 spans 15 amino acids. Germline V gene sequence: CDR1 SGHDN, CDR2 FVKESK. The V segment lost 4 bases and the J segment 6 bases; nucleotides outside the gene matches: 9. The CDR3 region is CASSPDRLFINEQFF. The CDR3 DNA sequence: TGTGCCAGCAGCCCGGACAGGCTGTTTATCAATGAGCAGTTCTTC.

The table lists this clone with a few counts. The CDR3 is CSVSSSLGIYNEQFF. The CDR3 DNA sequence: TGCAGCGTTTCCTCTTCTTTAGGGATCTACAATGAGCAGTTCTTC. The chain carries TRBV29-1 and TRBJ2-1; D not certain. CDR3 length equals 15 residues. Trimming took off 5 bases at V and 3 bases at J, with 17 bases between the two ends. CDR1 is SQVTM and CDR2 is ANQGSEA in the germline V gene.

Details on this clone: The sample has other DNA sequences that encode this CDR3 too. The chain couples TRBV2 to TRBJ2-4; D is undetermined. CDR3 size: 12 residues. The germline V gene encodes CDR1 SNHLY and CDR2 FYNNEI. V was trimmed by 6 bases and J by 4 bases, leaving 7 bases between them. The CDR3 loop reads CASRDGKNIQYF. CDR3 DNA sequence: TGTGCCAGCAGGGACGGAAAAAACATTCAGTACTTC.

In its sample, this clone was seen once. The rearrangement links TRBV7-9 to TRBJ1-5; TRBD1 matches 11 bases. Trimming cost V 4 bases and J 6 bases; bases outside gene matches: 5. CDR1 and CDR2 (germline): SEHNR, FQNEAQ (reference sequence). CDR3 length equals 15 residues. CDR3 bases: TGTGCCAGCAGCTCAGAAGGGACAGGGGGTCAGCCCCAGCATTTT. It yields the protein CASSSEGTGGQPQHF.

The chain employs TRBV5-1 and TRBJ1-1; no firm D call. Trimming cost V 4 bases and J 7 bases, with 11 bases left between them. The CDR3 spans 12 residues. The germline CDR1 and CDR2 sequences are SGHRS and YFSETQ. The CDR3 spells CASSNDGHEAFF. In nucleotides, the CDR3 is TGCGCCAGCAGCAATGACGGGCATGAAGCTTTCTTT. The full variable domain, completed using reference TRBV5-1 and TRBJ1-1, is KAGVTQTPRYLIKTRGQQVTLSCSPISGHRSVSWYQQTPGQGLQFLFEYFSETQRNKGNFPGRFSGRQFSNSRSEMNVSTLELGDSALYLCASSNDGHEAFFGQGTRLTVV.

The chain employs TRBV11-2 and TRBJ2-2; unclear D gene. Trimming took 4 bases from V and 8 from J, leaving 2 bases between them. CDR3 length: 10 residues. Germline V lookup: CDR1 SGHAT, CDR2 FQNNGV. The CDR3 protein is CASSYGELFF. As DNA, the CDR3 is TGTGCCAGCAGCTATGGGGAGCTGTTTTTT.

The chain employs TRBV9 and TRBJ2-5, with 8 bases aligning to TRBD1. The CDR3 spans 14 residues. Germline V lookup: CDR1 SGDLS, CDR2 YYNGEE. V lost 4 bases, J lost 9 bases, and 11 bases stayed unmatched. The CDR3 spells CASSPRTGSLSQYF. Written as DNA, the CDR3 is TGTGCCAGCAGCCCACGGACAGGGTCGCTATCCCAGTACTTC.

This clone was seen more than once but under ten times. The chain combines TRBV7-3 with TRBJ2-5; TRBD1 aligns across 12 bases. CDR1 and CDR2 from the germline V gene are SGHTA and FQGTGA. With V trimmed by 5 bases and J by 4 bases, 5 bases remained unmatched. The length of the CDR3 is 15 residues. CDR3 sequence: CASSAGTGGAETQYF. In DNA, the CDR3 is TGTGCCAGCAGCGCCGGGACAGGGGGCGCAGAGACCCAGTACTTC.

The rearrangement joins TRBV28 to TRBJ1-1; no clear D gene. The V and J ends lost 5 bases and 2 bases respectively, with 12 bases between them. CDR1 and CDR2 from the germline V gene are MDHEN and SYDVKM. The CDR3 extends over 14 amino acids. CDR3 residues: CASSITTLNTEAFF. As DNA, the CDR3 is TGTGCCAGCAGTATTACTACCTTAAACACTGAAGCTTTCTTT. Full variable domain (remainder filled in from reference TRBV28 and TRBJ1-1): DVKVTQSSRYLVKRTGEKVFLECVQDMDHENMFWYRQDPGLGLRLIYFSYDVKMKEKGDIPEGYSVSREKKERFSLILESASTNQTSMYLCASSITTLNTEAFFGQGTRLTVV.

As to this clone: A read error may produce the germline difference seen at one junction end. Distinct nucleotide sequences in the sample also encode this CDR3. The chain recombines TRBV6-6 with TRBJ1-2; 8 bases are shared with TRBD1. CDR1 is MNHNY and CDR2 is SVGAGI in the germline V gene (reference sequence). This CDR3 comprises 14 residues. The CDR3 region is CASSYTDRGHGYTF. CDR3 in DNA: TGTGCCAGCAGTTACACCGACAGGGGTCACGGCTATACCTTC.

This clone was detected ten times or more. The genes are TRBV12-3 or TRBV12-4 and TRBJ2-7, with D unresolved. CDR3 length equals 11 residues. The germline V and J ends were trimmed by 5 bases and 2 bases, with 4 bases remaining between them. The CDR3 loop reads CASSNTYEQYF. CDR3 sequence (DNA): TGTGCCAGCAGTAATACCTACGAGCAGTACTTC.

The chain links TRBV28 to TRBJ2-5; D is unresolved. V was trimmed by 3 bases and J by 9 bases, leaving 17 bases between them. CDR1 is MDHEN, CDR2 SYDVKM, per germline. The CDR3 runs to 14 residues. CDR3 amino acids: CASSFVAAQAAQYF. DNA of the CDR3: TGTGCCAGCAGTTTCGTGGCGGCCCAGGCGGCCCAGTACTTC.

The rearrangement uses TRBV21-1 and TRBJ1-5. TRBV21-1 corresponds to a pseudogene. This CDR3 has 15 amino acids. CDR3 in DNA: TGTGCCAGCCAAGGGGGGGCCTGGGGCAATCAGCCCCAGCATTTT. The encoded protein is CASQGGAWGNQPQHF.

In this sample, this clone turned up a few times. This chain links TRBV5-4 with TRBJ2-5, with D tentatively TRBD1 or TRBD2 (6 bases each). Trimming removed 6 bases at V and 3 bases at J, with 24 bases between. The CDR3 covers 17 residues. Germline values: CDR1 SGHNT, CDR2 YYREEE (reference sequence). The CDR3 DNA reads TGTGCCAGCACCTTAGGAGGGACAAGGGGCGGGAAAGAGACCCAGTACTTC. Amino acid sequence: CASTLGGTRGGKETQYF.

This clone appeared once. The rearrangement joins TRBV29-1 to TRBJ2-3; no firm D call. Germline lookup yields CDR1 SQVTM and CDR2 ANQGSEA. The length of the CDR3 is 12 residues. V was clipped by 7 bases and J by 6 bases, with 14 bases between them. The CDR3 region is CSDFLQSDTQYF. The DNA for the CDR3 is TGCAGCGATTTCCTCCAGTCGGATACGCAGTATTTT.

This clone was counted between two and nine times. The J gene is TRBJ2-7, the V gene TRBV3-1 (or the pseudogene TRBV3-2); D possibly corresponds to TRBD2 (7 bases). Germline V CDR1 and CDR2: LGHDT, YNNKEL (reference sequence). Trimming shortened V by 0 bases and J by 2 bases, and 17 bases separated the two germline ends. The CDR3 is made up of 17 amino acids. CDR3 DNA sequence: TGTGCCAGCAGCCAAGATGGGGGTCGGGGGGCTGCCTACGAGCAGTACTTC. Residues: CASSQDGGRGAAYEQYF.